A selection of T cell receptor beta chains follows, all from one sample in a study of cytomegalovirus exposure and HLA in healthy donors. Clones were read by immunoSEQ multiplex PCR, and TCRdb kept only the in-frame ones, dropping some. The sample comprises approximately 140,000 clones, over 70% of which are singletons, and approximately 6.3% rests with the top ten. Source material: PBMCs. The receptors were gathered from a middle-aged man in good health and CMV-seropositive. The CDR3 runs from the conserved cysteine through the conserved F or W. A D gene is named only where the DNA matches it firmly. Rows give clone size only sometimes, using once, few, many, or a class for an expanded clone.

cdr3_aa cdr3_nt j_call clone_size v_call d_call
CASSFRLAGDQETQYF TGTGCCAGCAGTTTCCGACTAGCGGGGGACCAAGAGACCCAGTACTTC TRBJ2-5 . TRBV28 TRBD2
CASSPQGHLYGYTF TGTGCCAGCAGCCCACAGGGACACCTGTATGGCTACACCTTC TRBJ1-2 . TRBV7-2 .
CSVARDRVEAFF TGCAGCGTGGCCCGGGACAGGGTTGAAGCTTTCTTT TRBJ1-1 . TRBV29-1 TRBD1
CASSSSLDRGNYGYTF TGTGCCAGCAGTTCTTCTCTGGACAGGGGGAACTATGGCTACACCTTC TRBJ1-2 . TRBV13 TRBD1
CASSLLGGNTGELFF TGTGCCAGCAGCTTATTAGGGGGCAACACCGGGGAGCTGTTTTTT TRBJ2-2 . TRBV11-2 TRBD1
CASSLTGPDTQYF TGTGCCAGCAGCCTCACAGGCCCAGATACGCAGTATTTT TRBJ2-3 . TRBV5-6 .
CASGWTGDTQYF TGTGCCAGCGGGTGGACAGGAGATACGCAGTATTTT TRBJ2-3 . TRBV6-6 TRBD1
CASSGDRGYGYTF TGTGCCAGCAGCGGGGACAGGGGCTATGGCTACACCTTC TRBJ1-2 . TRBV2 TRBD1
CASSSGTSVSYEQYF TGTGCCAGCAGCTCCGGGACTAGCGTTTCCTACGAGCAGTACTTC TRBJ2-7 . TRBV7-9 TRBD2
CASSRQGQETQYF TGTGCCAGCAGCCGACAGGGGCAAGAGACCCAGTACTTC TRBJ2-5 . TRBV5-4 TRBD1
CASSPGQAVGYTF TGCGCCAGCAGCCCTGGACAGGCGGTGGGCTACACCTTC TRBJ1-2 . TRBV4-3 TRBD1
CASSLGQGVDEQYF TGCGCCAGCAGCTTGGGGCAGGGGGTTGACGAGCAGTACTTC TRBJ2-7 . TRBV5-1 TRBD1
CASSLSSGAYTQYF TGTGCCAGCAGCTTGAGTAGCGGCGCGTATACGCAGTATTTT TRBJ2-3 . TRBV5-4 .
CASSQARGTNTGELFF TGTGCCAGCAGCCAAGCAAGGGGGACGAACACCGGGGAGCTGTTTTTT TRBJ2-2 . TRBV4-2 .
CASSYSGGGRETQYF TGTGCCAGCAGTTACTCGGGTGGGGGGAGAGAGACCCAGTACTTC TRBJ2-5 . TRBV6-5 .
CASSRSRQGQPQHF TGTGCCAGCAGCCGGTCGAGGCAGGGGCAGCCCCAGCATTTT TRBJ1-5 . TRBV28 .
CASSLGGGVNQPQHF TGCGCCAGCAGCCTGGGAGGGGGAGTTAATCAGCCCCAGCATTTT TRBJ1-5 few TRBV5-1 .
CASSYGDRGAGELFF TGTGCCAGCAGTTACGGGGACAGGGGCGCCGGGGAGCTGTTTTTT TRBJ2-2 . TRBV6-5 TRBD1
CASSTTGANTGELFF TGTGCCAGCAGTACCACAGGGGCCAACACCGGGGAGCTGTTTTTT TRBJ2-2 . TRBV6-6 TRBD1
CASSSIAGGRETQYF TGTGCTAGCAGCTCTATAGCGGGAGGTCGGGAGACCCAGTACTTC TRBJ2-5 . TRBV7-7 TRBD2
CASSLGGLTGAKNIQYF TGTGCCAGCAGCTTAGGGGGACTCACCGGGGCCAAAAACATTCAGTACTTC TRBJ2-4 . TRBV7-2 .
CASSIRDSYGYTF TGTGCCAGTAGTATCCGGGACAGTTATGGCTACACCTTC TRBJ1-2 few TRBV19 TRBD1
CASRTSGGRYTDTQYF TGTGCCAGTAGGACTAGCGGGGGGCGATACACAGATACGCAGTATTTT TRBJ2-3 . TRBV19 TRBD2